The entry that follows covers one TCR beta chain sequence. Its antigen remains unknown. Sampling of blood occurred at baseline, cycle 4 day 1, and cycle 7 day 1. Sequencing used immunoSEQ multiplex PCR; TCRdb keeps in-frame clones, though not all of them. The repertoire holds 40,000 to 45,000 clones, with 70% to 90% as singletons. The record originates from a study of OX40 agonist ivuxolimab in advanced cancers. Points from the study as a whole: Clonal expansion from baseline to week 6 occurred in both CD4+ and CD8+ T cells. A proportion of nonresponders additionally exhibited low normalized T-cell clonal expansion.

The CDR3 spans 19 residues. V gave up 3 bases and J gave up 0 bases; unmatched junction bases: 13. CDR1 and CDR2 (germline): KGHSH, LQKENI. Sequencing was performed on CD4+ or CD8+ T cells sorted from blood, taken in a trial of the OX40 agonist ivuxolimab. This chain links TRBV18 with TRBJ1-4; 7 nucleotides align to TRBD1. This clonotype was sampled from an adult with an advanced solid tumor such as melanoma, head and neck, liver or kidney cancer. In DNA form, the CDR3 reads TGTGCCAGCTCACCCCCCGGGACAGTGGCAATTGCAACTAATGAAAAACTGTTTTTT. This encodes CASSPPGTVAIATNEKLFF.